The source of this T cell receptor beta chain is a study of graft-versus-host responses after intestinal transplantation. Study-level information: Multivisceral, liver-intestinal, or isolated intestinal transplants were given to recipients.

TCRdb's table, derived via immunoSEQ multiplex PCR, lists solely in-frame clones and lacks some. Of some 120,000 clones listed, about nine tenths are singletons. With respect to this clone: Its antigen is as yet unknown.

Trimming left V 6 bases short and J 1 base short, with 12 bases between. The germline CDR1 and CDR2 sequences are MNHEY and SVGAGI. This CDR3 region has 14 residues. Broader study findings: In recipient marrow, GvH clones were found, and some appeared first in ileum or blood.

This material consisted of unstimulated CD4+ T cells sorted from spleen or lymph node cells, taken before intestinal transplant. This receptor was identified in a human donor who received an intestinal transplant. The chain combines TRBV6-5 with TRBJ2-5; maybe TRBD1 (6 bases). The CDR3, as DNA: TGTGCCAGCAGGGTAATAGGGGGCCAAGAGACCCAGTACTTC. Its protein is CASRVIGGQETQYF.